This TCR beta chain appears in the sequencing data of a study of blood T cell repertoires in COVID-19. Turning to the study itself: Samples taken during acute and convalescent COVID-19 were collected in the United States, Italy and Spain. PBMCs, B-cell-depleted T cells, or T cells were the source of the cDNA or gDNA that made up the material.

Trimming took 1 base from V and 5 from J, leaving 13 bases between them. Looked up from germline, CDR1 is SGDLS and CDR2 is YYNGEE. The CDR3 length is 14 residues. Study processing details: Using reference gene primer amplification, nucleated cell counts were estimated. Data came from immunoSEQ multiplex PCR; TCRdb stores just in-frame clones and leaves some out. V and J calls plus clone size are reproduced from that table; the DNA served to infer D and trimming. The sample lists 95,000 to 150,000 clones, about four fifths occurring once. The chain carries TRBV9 and TRBJ2-7, with D possibly TRBD2 on 6 matching bases. Sequenced input: peripheral blood. This TCR derives from a man aged 40-49 years with active or convalescent COVID-19. The CDR3 loop is CASSVYRESNEQYF. Here the CDR3 DNA reads TGTGCCAGCAGCGTATATCGGGAGTCCAACGAGCAGTACTTC.